This TCR beta chain was obtained from a study of T cell changes during pregnancy in multiple sclerosis. Assay: immunoSEQ multiplex PCR; the TCRdb copy retains only in-frame clones and omits some. The repertoire has 30,000 to 45,000 clones, over 80% of them found once; the top ten carry roughly a quarter. Germline V gives CDR1 MNHEY, CDR2 SVGAGI. The V end lost 5 bases, the J end lost 3 bases, and 13 bases lay between the germline ends. The CDR3 sequence is 14 residues long. The source is a female donor with multiple sclerosis, enrolled in a pregnancy study. Sequences were derived from CD8+ T cells from peripheral blood mononuclear cells, sampled before pregnancy. The chain links TRBV6-5 to TRBJ1-2, with unresolved D. CDR3 sequence reads: CASSIRYEHYGYTF. DNA of the CDR3: TGTGCCAGCAGTATCCGGTACGAGCACTATGGCTACACCTTC.